This entry lists 17 T cell receptor beta chains sequenced from one sample in a study of graft-versus-host responses after intestinal transplantation. These receptors have no identified antigens. Sequenced by immunoSEQ multiplex PCR; TCRdb stores in-frame clones only, minus some. The table has 60,000 to 90,000 clones, roughly 88% seen once. Specimen: unstimulated CD8+ T cells sorted from spleen or lymph node cells, collected before intestinal transplant. These receptor sequences come from a human donor who received an intestinal transplant.

The V gene is TRBV7-9, the J gene TRBJ2-1; D possibly corresponds to TRBD2 (5 bases). Trimming pared 3 bases from V and 4 bases from J, leaving 7 bases between. The germline gives CDR1 SEHNR, CDR2 FQNEAQ (reference sequence). The CDR3 has 13 residues. As DNA, the CDR3 is TGTGCCAGCAGCTTTCCGGGGTACAATGAGCAGTTCTTC. This encodes CASSFPGYNEQFF.

The chain couples TRBV4-1 to TRBJ2-7; D is possibly TRBD2 (5 bases). Germline values: CDR1 MGHRA, CDR2 YSYEKL. The CDR3 runs to 13 residues. The V end was cut by 1 base, the J end by 6 bases, with 10 bases between. CDR3 sequence (DNA): TGCGCCAGCAGCCAAGGCGCCCGGGGCGAGCAGTACTTC. Residues: CASSQGARGEQYF.

The chain has TRBV5-4 and TRBJ1-1, with D maybe TRBD1 (5 bases). The germline gives CDR1 SGHNT, CDR2 YYREEE (reference sequence). The CDR3 contains 13 residues. Trimming left V 5 bases short and J 4 bases short, with 12 bases between. CDR3 loop: CASSTREGTEAFF. The CDR3 DNA reads as TGTGCCAGCAGTACCAGGGAAGGCACTGAAGCTTTCTTT.

The chain links TRBV5-1 to TRBJ2-5; TRBD2 matches at 7 bases. This CDR3 region has 16 residues. Trimming took 0 bases from V and 3 from J; bases not matched to a gene: 8. Germline V lookup: CDR1 SGHRS, CDR2 YFSETQ. Here the CDR3 reads CASSLEVGGNEETQYF. In nucleotides, the CDR3 is TGCGCCAGCAGCTTGGAGGTCGGGGGGAACGAAGAGACCCAGTACTTC.

This chain links TRBV2 with TRBJ2-7; D perhaps matches TRBD2 (5 bases). Germline V gene sequence: CDR1 SNHLY, CDR2 FYNNEI. V lost 0 bases and J 7 bases, leaving 7 bases between the germline ends. There are 12 residues in the CDR3. CDR3 sequence reads: CASSEAPGEQYF. DNA for the CDR3: TGTGCCAGCAGTGAAGCGCCGGGGGAGCAGTACTTC.

This clone was seen only a few times. J is TRBJ2-7 and V is TRBV4-1; D perhaps matches TRBD1 (6 bases). Trimming removed 1 base from V and 2 bases from J, with 15 bases in between. In germline, CDR1 is MGHRA, CDR2 YSYEKL. There are 16 residues in the CDR3. This chain's CDR3 is CASSQASGTPTYEQYF. The CDR3 coding sequence is TGCGCCAGCAGCCAAGCCTCCGGGACACCGACCTACGAGCAGTACTTC.

Written as DNA, the CDR3 is TGTGCCAGTAGTTTTACTAGCGGGGGGTCCTACAATGAGCAGTTCTTC. Translated, it gives CASSFTSGGSYNEQFF. The chain has TRBV19 and TRBJ2-1, with 12 nucleotides matching TRBD2. After removal of 5 bases from V and 1 base from J, the junction contained 3 bases not matched to a gene. The CDR3 spans 16 residues. Per the germline V gene, CDR1 is LNHDA and CDR2 is SQIVND (reference sequence). Looking up the rest from reference TRBV19 and TRBJ2-1 gives the full variable domain: DGGITQSPKYLFRKEGQNVTLSCEQNLNHDAMYWYRQDPGQGLRLIYYSQIVNDFQKGDIAEGYSVSREKKESFPLTVTSAQKNPTAFYLCASSFTSGGSYNEQFFGPGTRLTVL.

The chain is built from TRBV21-1 and TRBJ2-1; the DNA was not used to check the table's D call, TRBD2. TRBV21-1 is a documented pseudogene. The CDR3 has 15 residues. The CDR3 protein is CASYTPGLAYNEQFF. The CDR3 DNA reads TGTGCCAGCTATACTCCGGGACTCGCCTACAATGAGCAGTTCTTC.

The rearrangement uses TRBV12-5 and TRBJ2-5; 9 positions agree with TRBD2. The CDR3 sequence is 15 residues long. With 4 bases clipped from V and 9 bases from J, the junction kept 12 bases outside the gene matches. Germline-derived CDR1 and CDR2 are LGHNT and FRNRAP. In nucleotides, the CDR3 is TGTGCTAGTGGTTGGGTAGCGGGGGAGACGGCGGCCCAGTACTTC. Protein: CASGWVAGETAAQYF.

The DNA for the CDR3 is TGTGCCAGCAGCTGGGGACTAGCGGGAGACAATGAGCAGTTCTTC. Residues: CASSWGLAGDNEQFF. The gene calls are TRBV5-4 and TRBJ2-1; 14 bases are a match to TRBD2. The CDR3 has 15 amino acids. Germline-derived CDR1 and CDR2 are SGHNT and YYREEE (reference sequence). V shed 3 bases and J 5 bases; nucleotides not matched to a gene: 1.

The CDR3 protein is CATLPGGTNYGYTF. CDR3 DNA sequence: TGTGCCACCTTACCCGGGGGAACTAACTATGGCTACACCTTC. V usage is TRBV6-5 and J usage is TRBJ1-2; D is possibly TRBD1 (5 bases). Germline values: CDR1 MNHEY, CDR2 SVGAGI. This CDR3 spans 14 amino acids. V lost 10 bases to trimming and J lost 0 bases, with 15 bases between them.

The V call is TRBV5-4, the J call TRBJ1-2; 7 bases line up with TRBD1. The germline V gene has CDR1 SGHNT and CDR2 YYREEE (reference sequence). With 7 bases clipped from V and 9 bases from J, the junction kept 6 bases outside the gene matches. The CDR3 runs 11 residues. The DNA of the CDR3 is TGTGCCAGCCGGGACAGTGGAAGCTACACCTTC. It encodes CASRDSGSYTF.

The chain carries TRBV4-1 and TRBJ2-5; TRBD1 is a possible D gene (5 bases). The CDR3 spans 15 residues. Looked up from germline, CDR1 is MGHRA and CDR2 is YSYEKL. Trimming cost V 2 bases and J 2 bases, with 12 bases left between them. CDR3 in amino acids: CASSQSPAGQETQYF. The CDR3 DNA is TGCGCCAGCAGCCAATCCCCCGCAGGGCAAGAGACCCAGTACTTC.

The chain joins TRBV13 to TRBJ1-1, with 8 nucleotides matching TRBD1. This CDR3 has 14 residues. Trimming took 5 bases from V and 1 from J; bases not matched to a gene: 3. Germline-derived CDR1 and CDR2 are PRHDT and FYEKMQ (reference sequence). CDR3 in DNA: TGTGCCAGCAGCGCCGACAGGGGGAACACTGAAGCTTTCTTT. Amino acids: CASSADRGNTEAFF.

The chain links TRBV11-2 to TRBJ2-6; D not resolved. The CDR3 runs 15 residues. Trimming removed 0 bases at V and 0 bases at J, with 3 bases between. The germline V gene encodes CDR1 SGHAT and CDR2 FQNNGV. CDR3: CASSLDFSGANVLTF. The CDR3 nucleotides read TGTGCCAGCAGCTTAGACTTCTCTGGGGCCAACGTCCTGACTTTC.

V gene TRBV27 combines with J gene TRBJ2-7; tentative D call: TRBD1 (7 bases). V was trimmed by 5 bases and J by 2 bases, leaving 13 bases between them. Germline loops: CDR1 MNHEY, CDR2 SMNVEV (reference sequence). The CDR3 has 14 residues. The CDR3 protein is CASSVTGEAYEQYF. DNA of the CDR3: TGTGCCAGCAGTGTCACAGGGGAGGCCTACGAGCAGTACTTC.

The V and J genes are TRBV9 and TRBJ2-7; TRBD2 matches at 8 bases. The V gene end was trimmed by 4 bases and the J gene end by 2 bases; junction bases not matched to a gene: 2. Germline CDR1 and CDR2: SGDLS and YYNGEE. This CDR3 has 13 residues. CDR3 region: CASSSGGPYEQYF. DNA of the CDR3: TGTGCCAGCAGCTCGGGGGGGCCCTACGAGCAGTACTTC.